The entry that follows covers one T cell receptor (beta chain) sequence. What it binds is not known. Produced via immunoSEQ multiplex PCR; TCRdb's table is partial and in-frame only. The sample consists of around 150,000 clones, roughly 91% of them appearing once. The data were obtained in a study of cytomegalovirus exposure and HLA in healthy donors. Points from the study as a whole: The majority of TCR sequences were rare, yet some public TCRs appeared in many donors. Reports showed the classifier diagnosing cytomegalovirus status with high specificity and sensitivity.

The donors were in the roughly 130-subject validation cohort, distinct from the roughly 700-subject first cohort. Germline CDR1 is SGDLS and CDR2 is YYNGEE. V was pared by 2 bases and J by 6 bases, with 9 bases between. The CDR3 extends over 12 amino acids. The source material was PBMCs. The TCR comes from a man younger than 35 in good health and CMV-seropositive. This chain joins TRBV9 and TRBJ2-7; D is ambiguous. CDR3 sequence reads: CASSVEAGEQYF. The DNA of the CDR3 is TGTGCCAGCAGCGTCGAGGCCGGCGAGCAGTACTTC.